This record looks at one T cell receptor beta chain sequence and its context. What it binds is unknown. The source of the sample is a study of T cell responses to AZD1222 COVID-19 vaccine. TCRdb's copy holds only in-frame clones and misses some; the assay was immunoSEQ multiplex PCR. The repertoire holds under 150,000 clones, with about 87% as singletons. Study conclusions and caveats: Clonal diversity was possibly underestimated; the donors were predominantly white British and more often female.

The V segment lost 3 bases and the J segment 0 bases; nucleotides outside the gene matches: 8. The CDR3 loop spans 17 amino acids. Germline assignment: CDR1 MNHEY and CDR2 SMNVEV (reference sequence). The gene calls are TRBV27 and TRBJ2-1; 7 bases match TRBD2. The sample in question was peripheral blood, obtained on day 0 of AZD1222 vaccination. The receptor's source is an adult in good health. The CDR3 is CASSLSPGRSSYNEQFF. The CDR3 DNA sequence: TGTGCCAGCAGTTTGAGTCCCGGGAGGAGCTCCTACAATGAGCAGTTCTTC.